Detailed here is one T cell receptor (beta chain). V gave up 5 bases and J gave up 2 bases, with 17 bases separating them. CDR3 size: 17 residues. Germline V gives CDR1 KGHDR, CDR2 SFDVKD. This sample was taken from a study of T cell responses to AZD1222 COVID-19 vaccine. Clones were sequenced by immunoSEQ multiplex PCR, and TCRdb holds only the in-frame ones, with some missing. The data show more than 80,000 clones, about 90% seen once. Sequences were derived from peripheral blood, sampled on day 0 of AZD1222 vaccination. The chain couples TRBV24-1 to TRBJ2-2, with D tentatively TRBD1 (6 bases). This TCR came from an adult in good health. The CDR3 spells CATSGRQAHSNTGELFF. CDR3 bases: TGTGCCACCAGTGGTAGACAGGCCCACTCTAACACCGGGGAGCTGTTTTTT.